A single T cell receptor (beta chain) is shown here with its context. The CDR3 contains 13 residues. CDR1 and CDR2 from the germline V gene are LGHDT and YNNKEL (reference sequence). V was cut by 4 bases and J by 3 bases, with 6 bases left in between. The source of the sample is a study of blood T cell repertoires in COVID-19. Study-wide background: Italy, Spain and the United States were the sources of the convalescent and acute COVID-19 samples. T cells, B-cell-depleted T cells, or PBMCs supplied cDNA or gDNA.

TCRdb's copy holds only in-frame clones and misses some; the assay was immunoSEQ multiplex PCR. The sample has roughly 200,000 clones; approximately 90% are singletons. Sequences were obtained from peripheral blood. The chain joins TRBV3-1 (or the pseudogene TRBV3-2) to TRBJ1-4, with D unresolved. This clonotype was sampled from a woman aged 18-30 years who had recovered from COVID-19. In DNA, the CDR3 is TGTGCCAGCAGCCCCGTCGCTAATGAAAAACTGTTTTTT. Translation: CASSPVANEKLFF.